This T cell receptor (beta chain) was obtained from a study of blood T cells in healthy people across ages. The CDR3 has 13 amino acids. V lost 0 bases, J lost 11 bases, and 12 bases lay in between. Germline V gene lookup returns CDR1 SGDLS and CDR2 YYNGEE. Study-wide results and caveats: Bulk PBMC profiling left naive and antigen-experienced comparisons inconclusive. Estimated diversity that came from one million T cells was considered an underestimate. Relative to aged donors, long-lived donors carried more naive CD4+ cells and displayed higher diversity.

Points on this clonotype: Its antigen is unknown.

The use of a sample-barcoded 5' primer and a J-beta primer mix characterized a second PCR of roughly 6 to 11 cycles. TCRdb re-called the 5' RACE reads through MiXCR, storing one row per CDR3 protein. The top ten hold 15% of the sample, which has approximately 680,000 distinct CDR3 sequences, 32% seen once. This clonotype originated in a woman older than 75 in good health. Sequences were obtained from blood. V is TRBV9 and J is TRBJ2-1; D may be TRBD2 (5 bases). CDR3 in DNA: TGTGCCAGCAGCGTAGTGGGCGCGGGCCAGCAGTTCTTC. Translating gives CASSVVGAGQQFF.